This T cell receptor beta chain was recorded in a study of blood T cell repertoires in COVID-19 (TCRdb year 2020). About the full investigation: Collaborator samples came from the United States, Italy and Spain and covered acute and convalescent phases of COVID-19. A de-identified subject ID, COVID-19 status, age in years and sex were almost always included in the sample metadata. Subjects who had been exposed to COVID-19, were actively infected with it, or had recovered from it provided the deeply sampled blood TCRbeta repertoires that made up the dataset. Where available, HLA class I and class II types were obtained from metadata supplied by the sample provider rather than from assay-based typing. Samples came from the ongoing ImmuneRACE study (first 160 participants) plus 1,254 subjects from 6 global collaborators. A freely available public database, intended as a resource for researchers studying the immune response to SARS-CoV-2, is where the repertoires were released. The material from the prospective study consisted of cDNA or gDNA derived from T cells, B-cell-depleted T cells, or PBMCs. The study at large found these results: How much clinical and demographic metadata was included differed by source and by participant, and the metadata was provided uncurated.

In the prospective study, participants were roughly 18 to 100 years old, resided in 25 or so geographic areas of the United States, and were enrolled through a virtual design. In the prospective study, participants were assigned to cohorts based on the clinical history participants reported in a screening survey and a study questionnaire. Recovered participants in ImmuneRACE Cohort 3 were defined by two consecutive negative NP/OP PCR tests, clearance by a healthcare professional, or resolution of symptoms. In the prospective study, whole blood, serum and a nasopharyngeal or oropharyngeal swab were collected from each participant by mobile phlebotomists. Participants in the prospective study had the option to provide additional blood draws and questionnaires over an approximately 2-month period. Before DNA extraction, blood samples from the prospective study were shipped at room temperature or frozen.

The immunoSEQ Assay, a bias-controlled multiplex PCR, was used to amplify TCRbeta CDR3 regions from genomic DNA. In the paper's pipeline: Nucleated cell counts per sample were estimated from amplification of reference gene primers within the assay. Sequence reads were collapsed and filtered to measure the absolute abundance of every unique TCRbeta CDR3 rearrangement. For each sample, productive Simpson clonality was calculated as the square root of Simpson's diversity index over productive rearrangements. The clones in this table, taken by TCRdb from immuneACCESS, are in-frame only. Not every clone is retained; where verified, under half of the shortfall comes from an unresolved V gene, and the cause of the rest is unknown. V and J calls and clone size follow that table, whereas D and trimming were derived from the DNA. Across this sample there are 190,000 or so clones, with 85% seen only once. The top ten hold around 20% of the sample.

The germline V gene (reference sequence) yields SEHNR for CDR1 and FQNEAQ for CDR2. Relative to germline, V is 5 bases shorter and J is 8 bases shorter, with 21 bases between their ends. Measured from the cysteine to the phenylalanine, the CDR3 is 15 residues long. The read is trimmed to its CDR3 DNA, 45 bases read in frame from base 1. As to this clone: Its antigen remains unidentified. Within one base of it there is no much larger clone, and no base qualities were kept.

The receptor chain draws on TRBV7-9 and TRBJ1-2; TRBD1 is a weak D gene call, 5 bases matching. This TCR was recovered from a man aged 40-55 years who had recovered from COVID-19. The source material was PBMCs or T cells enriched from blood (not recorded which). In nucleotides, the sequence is TGTGCCAGCAGCCTAGGGACCGCGCGGGTTTGGGGCTACACCTTC. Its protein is CASSLGTARVWGYTF.